This T cell receptor (beta chain) comes out of a study of blood T cell repertoires in COVID-19. Per the authors' pipeline: Cell counts per sample came from amplifying reference gene primers. The protocol was immunoSEQ multiplex PCR, while the TCRdb copy is restricted to in-frame clones and leaves out a portion. The V and J calls and clone size were taken over from that table, and D and trimming were inferred from the DNA. The sample includes roughly 400,000 clones, around nine tenths seen only once; the top ten take approximately 1.3%. Trimming left V 6 bases short and J 11 bases short, with 8 bases between. The CDR3 spans 10 residues. Germline V gene sequence: CDR1 SNHLY, CDR2 FYNNEI. All enrollees were roughly 18 to 100 years old and from approximately 25 US areas. Grouping used clinical history reported by participants in a survey and questionnaire. A COVID-19 case was met by exposed participants within 2 weeks before study entry.

The receptor was derived from a woman aged 18-29 years who had been exposed to COVID-19. The source material was PBMCs or T cells enriched from blood (not recorded which). The chain employs TRBV2 and TRBJ2-1; the D is unclear. The CDR3 spells CASSLGQQFF. The CDR3 DNA is TGTGCCAGCAGCCTTGGGCAGCAGTTCTTC.